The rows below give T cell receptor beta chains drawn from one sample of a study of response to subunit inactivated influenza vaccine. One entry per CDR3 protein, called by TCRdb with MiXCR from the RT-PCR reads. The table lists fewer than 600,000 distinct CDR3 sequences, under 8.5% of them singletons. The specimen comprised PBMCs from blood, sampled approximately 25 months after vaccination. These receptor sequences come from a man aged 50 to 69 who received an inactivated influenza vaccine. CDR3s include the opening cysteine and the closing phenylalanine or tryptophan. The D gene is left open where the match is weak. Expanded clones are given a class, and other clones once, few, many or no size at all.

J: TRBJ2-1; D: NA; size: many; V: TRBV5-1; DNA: TGCGCCAGCAGCCCCGGCCCGGGCTCCTACAATGAGCAGTTCTTC; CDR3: CASSPGPGSYNEQFF
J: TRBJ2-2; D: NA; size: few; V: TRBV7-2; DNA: TGTGCCAGCAGCTTATTCCGGGGTGACACCGGGGAGCTGTTTTTT; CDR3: CASSLFRGDTGELFF
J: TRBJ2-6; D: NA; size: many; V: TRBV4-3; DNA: TGCGCCAGCAGCCAAGATTTGAGGGGGTCCGGGGCCAACGTCCTGACTTTC; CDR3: CASSQDLRGSGANVLTF
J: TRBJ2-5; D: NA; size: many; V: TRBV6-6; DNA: TGTGCCAGCAGTTACGGGGGGACAGAGACCCAGTACTTC; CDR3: CASSYGGTETQYF
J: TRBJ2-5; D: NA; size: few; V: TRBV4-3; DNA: TGCGATAGGGGGGGAAGGACCCAGTACTTC; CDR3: CDRGGRTQYF
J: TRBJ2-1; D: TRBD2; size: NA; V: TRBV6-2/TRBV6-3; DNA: TGTGCCAGCAGTTACTTGGCTAGCGGTTACAATGAGCAGTTCTTC; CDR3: CASSYLASGYNEQFF
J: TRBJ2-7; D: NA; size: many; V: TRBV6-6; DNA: TGTGCCAGCAGTTTGACGTTAGCCGAGCAGTACTTC; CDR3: CASSLTLAEQYF
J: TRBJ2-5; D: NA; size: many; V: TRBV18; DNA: TGTGCCAGCTCACGATCAAAACAAGAGACCCAGTACTTC; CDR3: CASSRSKQETQYF
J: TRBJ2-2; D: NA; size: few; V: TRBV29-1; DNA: TGCAGCGTTTTCCAGGGCGGGGCCGGGGAGCTGTTTTTT; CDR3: CSVFQGGAGELFF
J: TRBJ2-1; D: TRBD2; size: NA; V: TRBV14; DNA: TGTGCCAGCAGCCAGAGACCCGGACTAGCGGTCTACAATGAGCAGTTCTTC; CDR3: CASSQRPGLAVYNEQFF
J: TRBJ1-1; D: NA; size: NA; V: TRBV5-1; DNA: TGCGCCAGCAGCTATCGGACGGATCTGAACACTGAAGCTTTCTTT; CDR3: CASSYRTDLNTEAFF
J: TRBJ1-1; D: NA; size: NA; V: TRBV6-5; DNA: TGTGCCAGCAGTTACTCGATTCTGGCTTCCGCTGAAGCTTTCTTT; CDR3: CASSYSILASAEAFF
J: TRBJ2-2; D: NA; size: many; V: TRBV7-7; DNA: TGTGCCAGCAGCTTATCCGGTTGGGGCACCGGGGAGCTGTTTTTT; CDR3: CASSLSGWGTGELFF
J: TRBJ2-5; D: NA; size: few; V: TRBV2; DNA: TGTGCCAGCAGCCCCGATTTGCGGGAGACCCAGTACTTC; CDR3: CASSPDLRETQYF
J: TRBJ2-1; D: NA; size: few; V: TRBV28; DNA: TGTGCCAGCAGTTCTTCAGCGGGCCGCTCCTACAATGAGCAGTTCTTC; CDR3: CASSSSAGRSYNEQFF
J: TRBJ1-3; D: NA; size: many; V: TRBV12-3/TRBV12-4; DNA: TGTGCCAGCAGTTTAGGTCACTCTGGAAACACCATATATTTT; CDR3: CASSLGHSGNTIYF
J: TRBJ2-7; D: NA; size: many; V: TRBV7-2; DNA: TGTGCCAGCAGCTTAGGCAGGGCTGAGCAGTACTTC; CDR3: CASSLGRAEQYF
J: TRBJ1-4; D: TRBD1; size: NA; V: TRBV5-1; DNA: TGCGCCAGCAGCGCGGGACAGGGAGGCGAAATACTGTTTTTT; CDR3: CASSAGQGGEILFF
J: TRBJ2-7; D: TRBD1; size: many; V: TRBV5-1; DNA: TGCGCCAGCAGCCTCAAGACAGGGGACGAGCAGTACTTC; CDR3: CASSLKTGDEQYF
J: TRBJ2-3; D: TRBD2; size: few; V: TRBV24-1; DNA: TGTGCCACCAGTGATTTAGCGGGGGTCCCAGATACGCAGTATTTT; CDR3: CATSDLAGVPDTQYF
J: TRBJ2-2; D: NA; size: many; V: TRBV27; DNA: TGTGCCAGCAGTTTAGAAAGGGGCCTCTACACCGGGGAGCTTTTTTTT; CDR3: CASSLERGLYTGELFF
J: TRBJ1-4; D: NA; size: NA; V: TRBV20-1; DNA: TGCAGTGCCCAGGGAGCCGGGGACGAAAAACTGTTTTTT; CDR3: CSAQGAGDEKLFF
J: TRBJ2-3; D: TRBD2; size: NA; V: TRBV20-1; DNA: TGCAGTGCCGTAGCGGGGGGGCCGAAAGATACGCAGTATTTT; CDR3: CSAVAGGPKDTQYF
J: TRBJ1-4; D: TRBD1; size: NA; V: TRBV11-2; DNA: TGTGCCAGCAGCCCAAGACAGGGGGCGGCTGAAAAACTGTTTTTT; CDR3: CASSPRQGAAEKLFF
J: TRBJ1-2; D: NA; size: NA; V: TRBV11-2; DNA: TGTGCCAGCAGCTCCGGGGGGTGGGGCTACACCTTC; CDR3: CASSSGGWGYTF
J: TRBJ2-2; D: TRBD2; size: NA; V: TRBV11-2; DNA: TGTGCCAGCAGCTCTGGACTAGCTTTGGTCCCGAAGACCGGGGAGCTGTTTTTT; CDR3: CASSSGLALVPKTGELFF
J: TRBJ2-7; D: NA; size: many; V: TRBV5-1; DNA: TGTGCCAGCAGCTCCGACAGCTACGAGCAGTACTTC; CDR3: CASSSDSYEQYF
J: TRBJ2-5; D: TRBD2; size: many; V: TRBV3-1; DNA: TGTGCCAGCAGCCAAGGGACTAGCGGGCGAGAGACCCAGTACTTC; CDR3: CASSQGTSGRETQYF
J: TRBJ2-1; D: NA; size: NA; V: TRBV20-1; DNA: TGCAGTGCTAGGGAGACAGTCCGCTCCTACAATGAGCAGTTCTTC; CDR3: CSARETVRSYNEQFF
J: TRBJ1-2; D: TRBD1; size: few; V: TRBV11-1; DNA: TGTGCCAGCAGCTTTAAAACCGGGACAGAGAGAGCTAACTATGGCTACACCTTC; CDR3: CASSFKTGTERANYGYTF
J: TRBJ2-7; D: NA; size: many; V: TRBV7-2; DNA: TGTGCCAGCAGCTCACCCGGGCACGAGCAGTACTTC; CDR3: CASSSPGHEQYF
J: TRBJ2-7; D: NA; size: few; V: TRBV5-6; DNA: TGTGCCAGCAGCGTCACGGGAGCGGGCTACGAGCAGTACTTC; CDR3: CASSVTGAGYEQYF
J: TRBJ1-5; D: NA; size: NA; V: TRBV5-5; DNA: TGTGCCAGCAGCCATGGGACAAGTCCCCGGCAGCCCCAGCATTTT; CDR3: CASSHGTSPRQPQHF
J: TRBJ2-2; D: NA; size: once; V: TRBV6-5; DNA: TGTGCCAGCAGTTACACTCCAGGTTTAACGAACACCGGGGAGCTGTTTTTT; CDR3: CASSYTPGLTNTGELFF
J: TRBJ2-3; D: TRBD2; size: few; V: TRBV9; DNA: TGTGCCAGCAGCCAAAAGCGGGACGGGGCTGATACGCAGTATTTT; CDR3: CASSQKRDGADTQYF
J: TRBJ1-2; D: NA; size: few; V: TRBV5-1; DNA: TGCGCCAGCAGCTTGGACGGGGGCGCTTTCTATGGCTACACCTTC; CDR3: CASSLDGGAFYGYTF
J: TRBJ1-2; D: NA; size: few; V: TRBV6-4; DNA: TGTGCCAGCAGACGATCGGGGGCATATGGCTACACCTTC; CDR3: CASRRSGAYGYTF
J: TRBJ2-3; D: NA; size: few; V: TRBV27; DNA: TGTGCCAGCAGTCAAGGAGGATTTACAAGCACAGATACGCAGTATTTT; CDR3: CASSQGGFTSTDTQYF
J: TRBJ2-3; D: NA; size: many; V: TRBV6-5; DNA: TGTGCCAGCAGTTACGATCGGGCAGGAACCGACACAGATACGCAGTATTTT; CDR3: CASSYDRAGTDTDTQYF
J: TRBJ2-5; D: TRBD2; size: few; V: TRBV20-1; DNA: TGCAGTGCGAGGACCGGACTAGCGGGCTCTGAAGGAGAGACCCAGTACTTC; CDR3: CSARTGLAGSEGETQYF
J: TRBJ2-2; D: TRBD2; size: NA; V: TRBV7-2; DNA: TGTGCCAGCAGTATATCTAGCGGGGGAAACACCGGGGAGCTGTTTTTT; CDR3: CASSISSGGNTGELFF
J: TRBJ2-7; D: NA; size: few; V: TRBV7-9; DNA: TGTGCCAGCAGCCAGGGGATGGTCGAGCAGTACTTC; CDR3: CASSQGMVEQYF
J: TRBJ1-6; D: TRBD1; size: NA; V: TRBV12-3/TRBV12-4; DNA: TGTGCCAGCAGTACAGGGGGGAATAATTCACCCCTCCACTTT; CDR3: CASSTGGNNSPLHF
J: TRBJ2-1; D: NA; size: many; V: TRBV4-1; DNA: TGCGCCAGCAGCCAAGGTGGCGGGACCTCCTACAATGAGCAGTTCTTC; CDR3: CASSQGGGTSYNEQFF
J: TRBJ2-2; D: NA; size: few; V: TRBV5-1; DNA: TGCGCCAGCAGCCAAGGGGCCCCGAACACCGGGGAGCTGTTTTTT; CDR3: CASSQGAPNTGELFF
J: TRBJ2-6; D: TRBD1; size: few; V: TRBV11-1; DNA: TGTGCCAGCAGCAGATCGGGACAGGGGAACTCTGGGGCCAACGTCCTGACTTTC; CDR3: CASSRSGQGNSGANVLTF
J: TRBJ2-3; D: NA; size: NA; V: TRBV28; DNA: TGTGCCAGCTCTAGCGCCAGTATGATAACAGATACGCAGTATTTT; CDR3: CASSSASMITDTQYF